The entry below gives a single T cell receptor beta chain sequence along with its context. As yet, its antigen is unknown. Trimming stripped 4 bases from V and 5 bases from J, with 14 bases between. In germline, CDR1 is ENHRY, CDR2 SYGVKD. The CDR3 length is 14 residues. These data belong to a study of beta chain features in type 1 diabetes. Study in general: Age, gender and cell yields were alike across patients and healthy donors. Study-wide points: Individuals with type 1 diabetes displayed fewer insertions and more deletions at VDJ junctions. High TCR expression in some cells could lead to their over-representation in cDNA sequencing.

Reverse transcribing all isolated RNA meant expressed TCRB transcripts were sequenced. TCRdb's copy holds only in-frame clones and misses some; the assay was immunoSEQ multiplex PCR. The data show around 250,000 clones, around 14% seen once. Sequencing was done on a sample of naive CD4+ T cells from blood. This clonotype was sampled from a woman aged 40 to 50 in good health. This rearrangement joins TRBV10-3 to TRBJ1-1; D is undetermined. CDR3 nucleotide sequence: TGTGCCATCAGTGGATTCGAGGGAGGGACTGAAGCTTTCTTT. The encoded protein is CAISGFEGGTEAFF.